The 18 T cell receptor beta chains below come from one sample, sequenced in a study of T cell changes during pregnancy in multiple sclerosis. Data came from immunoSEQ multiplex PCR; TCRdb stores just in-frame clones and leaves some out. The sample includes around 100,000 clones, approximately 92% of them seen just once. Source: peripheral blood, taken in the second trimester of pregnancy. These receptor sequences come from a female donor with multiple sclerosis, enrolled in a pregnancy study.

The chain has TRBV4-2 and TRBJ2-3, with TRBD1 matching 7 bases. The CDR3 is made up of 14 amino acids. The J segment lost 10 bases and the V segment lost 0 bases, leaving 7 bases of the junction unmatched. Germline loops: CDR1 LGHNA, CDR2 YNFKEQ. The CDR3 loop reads CASSQERGPVPQYF. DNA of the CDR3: TGTGCCAGCAGCCAAGAGAGGGGGCCAGTTCCGCAGTATTTT.

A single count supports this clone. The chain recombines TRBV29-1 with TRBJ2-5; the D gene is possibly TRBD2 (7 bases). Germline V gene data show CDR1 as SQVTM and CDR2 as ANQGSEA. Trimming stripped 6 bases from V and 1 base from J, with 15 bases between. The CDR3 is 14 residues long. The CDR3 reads CSVRGGSGQETQYF. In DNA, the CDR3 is TGCAGCGTGAGGGGGGGGAGCGGCCAAGAGACCCAGTACTTC.

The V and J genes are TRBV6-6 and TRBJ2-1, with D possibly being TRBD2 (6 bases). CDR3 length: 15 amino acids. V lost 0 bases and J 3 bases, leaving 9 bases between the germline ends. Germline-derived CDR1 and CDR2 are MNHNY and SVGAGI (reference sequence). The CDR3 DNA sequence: TGTGCCAGCAGTTACTCTAGCGGAGTCTACAATGAGCAGTTCTTC. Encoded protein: CASSYSSGVYNEQFF.

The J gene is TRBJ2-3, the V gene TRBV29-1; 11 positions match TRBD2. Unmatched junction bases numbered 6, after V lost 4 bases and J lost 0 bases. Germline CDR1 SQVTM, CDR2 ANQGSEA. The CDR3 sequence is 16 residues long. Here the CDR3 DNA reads TGCAGCGTTGCCGGGACTAGCGGCGGGAGCACAGATACGCAGTATTTT. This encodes CSVAGTSGGSTDTQYF.

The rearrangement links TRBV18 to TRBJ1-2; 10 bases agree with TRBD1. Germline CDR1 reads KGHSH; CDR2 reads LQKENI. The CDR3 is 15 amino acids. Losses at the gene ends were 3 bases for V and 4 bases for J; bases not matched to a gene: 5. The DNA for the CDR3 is TGTGCCAGCTCACCCACGACAGGGGGCGGCTATGGCTACACCTTC. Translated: CASSPTTGGGYGYTF.

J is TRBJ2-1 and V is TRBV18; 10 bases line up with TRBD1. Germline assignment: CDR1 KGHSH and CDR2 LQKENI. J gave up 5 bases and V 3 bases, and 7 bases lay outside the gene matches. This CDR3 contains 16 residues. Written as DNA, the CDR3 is TGTGCCAGCTCACCCCTACCGGGACAGGGGAACAATGAGCAGTTCTTC. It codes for CASSPLPGQGNNEQFF.

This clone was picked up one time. The DNA of the CDR3 is TGTGCCACCAGCAGAGACAACAAAGAGACCCAGTACTTC. Its translation: CATSRDNKETQYF. V and J are TRBV15 and TRBJ2-5; D gene unclear. Trimming stripped 0 bases from V and 3 bases from J, with 5 bases between. Germline V gives CDR1 LNHNV, CDR2 YYDKDF (reference sequence). This CDR3 is 13 amino acids long.

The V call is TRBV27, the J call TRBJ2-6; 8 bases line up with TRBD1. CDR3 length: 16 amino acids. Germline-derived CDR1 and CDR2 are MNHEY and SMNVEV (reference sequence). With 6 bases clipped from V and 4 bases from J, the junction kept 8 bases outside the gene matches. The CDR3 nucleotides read TGTGCCAGCAGGAAACAGGGGGTAGAGGGGGCCAACGTCCTGACTTTC. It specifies CASRKQGVEGANVLTF.

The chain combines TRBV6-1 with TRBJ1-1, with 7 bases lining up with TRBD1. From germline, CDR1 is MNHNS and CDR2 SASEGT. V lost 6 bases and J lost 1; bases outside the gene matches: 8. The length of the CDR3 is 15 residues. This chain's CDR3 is CASRSQGRSNTEAFF. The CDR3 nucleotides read TGTGCCAGCAGGTCACAGGGGCGGTCGAACACTGAAGCTTTCTTT.

The CDR3 DNA follows: TGTGCCTCGGTACCAGCGGGAGGAACTAATGAGCAGTTCTTC. It translates to CASVPAGGTNEQFF. The chain is built from TRBV10-3 and TRBJ2-1; TRBD2 matches 9 bases. CDR1 and CDR2 (germline): ENHRY, SYGVKD. There are 14 residues in the CDR3. V was pared by 11 bases and J by 7 bases, with 12 bases of the junction left unmatched.

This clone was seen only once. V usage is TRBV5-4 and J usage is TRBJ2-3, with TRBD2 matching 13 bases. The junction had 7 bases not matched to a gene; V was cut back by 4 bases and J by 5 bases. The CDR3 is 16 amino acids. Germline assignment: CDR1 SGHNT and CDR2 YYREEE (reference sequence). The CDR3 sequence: CASSPAGTSGEDTQYF. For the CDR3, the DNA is TGTGCCAGCAGCCCCGCCGGGACTAGCGGGGAAGATACGCAGTATTTT.

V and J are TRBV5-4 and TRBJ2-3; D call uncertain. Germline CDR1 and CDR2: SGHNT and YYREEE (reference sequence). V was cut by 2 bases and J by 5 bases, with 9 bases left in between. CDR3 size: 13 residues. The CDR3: CASSFIGEDTQYF. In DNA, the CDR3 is TGTGCCAGCAGCTTTATCGGAGAAGATACGCAGTATTTT.

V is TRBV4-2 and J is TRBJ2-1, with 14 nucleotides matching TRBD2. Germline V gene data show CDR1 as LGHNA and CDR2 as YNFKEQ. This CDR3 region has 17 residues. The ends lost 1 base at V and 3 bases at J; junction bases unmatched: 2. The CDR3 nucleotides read TGTGCCAGCAGCCAAGGACTAGCGGGGGGGTACTACAATGAGCAGTTCTTC. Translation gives CASSQGLAGGYYNEQFF.

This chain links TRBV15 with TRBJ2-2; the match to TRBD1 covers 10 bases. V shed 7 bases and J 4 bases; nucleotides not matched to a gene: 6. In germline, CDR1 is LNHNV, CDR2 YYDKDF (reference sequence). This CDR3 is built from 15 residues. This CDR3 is CATNPGTGATGELFF. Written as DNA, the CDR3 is TGTGCCACCAATCCCGGGACAGGGGCCACCGGGGAGCTGTTTTTT.

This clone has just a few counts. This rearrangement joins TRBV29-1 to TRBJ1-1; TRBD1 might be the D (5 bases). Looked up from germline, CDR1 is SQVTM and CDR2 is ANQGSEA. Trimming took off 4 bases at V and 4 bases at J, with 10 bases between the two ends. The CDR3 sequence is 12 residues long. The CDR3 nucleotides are TGCAGCGTTGGAATCGGGGGCACTGAAGCTTTCTTT. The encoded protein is CSVGIGGTEAFF.

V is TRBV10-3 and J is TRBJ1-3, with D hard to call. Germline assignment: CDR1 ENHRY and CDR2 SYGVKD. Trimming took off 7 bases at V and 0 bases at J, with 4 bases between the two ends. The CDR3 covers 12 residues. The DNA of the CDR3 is TGTGCCATCACCCACTCTGGAAACACCATATATTTT. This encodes CAITHSGNTIYF.

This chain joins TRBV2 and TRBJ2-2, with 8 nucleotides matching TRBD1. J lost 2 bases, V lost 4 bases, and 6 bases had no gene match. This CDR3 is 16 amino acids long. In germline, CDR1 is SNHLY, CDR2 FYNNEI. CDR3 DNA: TGTGCCAGCAGTGTTCGACAGGGGCCCAACACCGGGGAGCTGTTTTTT. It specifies CASSVRQGPNTGELFF. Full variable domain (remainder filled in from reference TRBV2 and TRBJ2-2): EPEVTQTPSHQVTQMGQEVILRCVPISNHLYFYWYRQILGQKVEFLVSFYNNEISEKSEIFDDQFSVERPDGSNFTLKIRSTKLEDSAMYFCASSVRQGPNTGELFFGEGSRLTVL.

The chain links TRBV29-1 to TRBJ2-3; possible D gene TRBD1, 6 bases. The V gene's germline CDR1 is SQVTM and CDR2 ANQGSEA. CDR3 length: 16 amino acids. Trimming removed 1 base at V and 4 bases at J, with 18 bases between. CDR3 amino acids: CSVEARRGGYADTQYF. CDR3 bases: TGCAGCGTTGAAGCACGACGAGGGGGTTATGCAGATACGCAGTATTTT.